This T cell receptor (beta chain) was profiled in a study of cytomegalovirus exposure and HLA in healthy donors. Study findings and constraints: Later analysis revealed greater clonal expansion in HLA-associated TCR beta chains than in equally common others.

Between the trimmed V and J ends, which lost 8 bases and 8 bases, there was a span of 21 bases. Germline V gives CDR1 MNHNS, CDR2 SASEGT. This CDR3 is built from 15 residues. PCR involved 60 Vbeta and 13 Jbeta primers. Only in-frame clones appear in the TCRdb table, and some are missing; sequencing was by immunoSEQ multiplex PCR. This sample carries fewer than 200,000 clones, 81% of them seen once, and the ten largest clones take around 2.4%. For this clone: What it binds is not known.

The sample taken for sequencing was PBMCs. J is TRBJ1-4 and V is TRBV6-1; maybe TRBD1 (6 bases). The source of this sequence is a woman aged 30 to 39 in good health and CMV-seronegative. CDR3 sequence (DNA): TGTGCCAGCGGTACTCTTACAGGGAAGGGAGAAAAACTGTTTTTT. As protein: CASGTLTGKGEKLFF.